The clone carrying this T cell receptor (beta chain) was seen more than once but under ten times. Its antigen is not identified. These data originate in a study of T cell repertoires in cytomegalovirus infection. The overall study: Public TCR beta signature analysis indicated the presence of both CMV infection and matching HLA type. Study-level findings and limits: HLA-C-restricted CMV clonotypes gave the most frequent clonotype in two of eight donors. Identification of carriers of CMV plus the relevant HLA was performed using cumulative public TCR beta family frequency.

A single record per CDR3 protein comes from TCRdb applying MiXCR to the reads. This sample has fewer than 350,000 distinct CDR3 sequences, with under 20% found just once. CDR1 and CDR2 from the germline V gene are MNHNY and SVGAGI (reference sequence). J gave up 4 bases and V 2 bases, and 15 bases lay outside the gene matches. The CDR3 runs 18 residues. The sample taken for sequencing was PBMCs. The receptor was derived from a human donor in good health (CMV status not recorded). Some clones in this sample may be carry-over from other donors' samples. V and J are TRBV6-6 and TRBJ1-2, with 8 nucleotides matching TRBD1. The CDR3: CASSYGRTGSGALYGYTF. CDR3 DNA: TGTGCCAGCAGTTACGGGCGGACAGGGAGCGGCGCACTCTATGGCTACACCTTC.